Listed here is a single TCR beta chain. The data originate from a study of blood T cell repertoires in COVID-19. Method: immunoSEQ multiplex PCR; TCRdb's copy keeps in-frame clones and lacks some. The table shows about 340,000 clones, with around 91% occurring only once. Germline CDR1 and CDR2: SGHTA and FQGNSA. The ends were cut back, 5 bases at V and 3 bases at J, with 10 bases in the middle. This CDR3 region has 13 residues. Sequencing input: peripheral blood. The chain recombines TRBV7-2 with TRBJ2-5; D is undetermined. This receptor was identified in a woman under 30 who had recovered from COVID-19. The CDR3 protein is CASSKHREETQYF. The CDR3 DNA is TGTGCCAGCAGCAAGCACAGAGAAGAGACCCAGTACTTC.